These T cell receptor beta chains were read from a single sample in a study of metastatic and nonmetastatic thyroid tumors. MiXCR re-clonotyped the PCR reads for TCRdb. The sample lists some 54,000 clones; about 15% were seen once. Sample: blood. These receptors were obtained from a female donor with papillary thyroid cancer or a benign thyroid nodule (not recorded which). Some clones in this sample may be carry-over from other donors' samples. The CDR3 runs from the conserved cysteine through the conserved F or W. Each record gives: D gene, CDR3 length, J gene, clone size, V gene, CDR3 protein, CDR3 DNA. D genes are given only for firm matches. Expanded clones get a size class; other rows say once, few or many, or leave the size out.

TRBD2	13	TRBJ2-1	many	TRBV10-3	CAISTSGEGEQFF	TGTGCCATATCGACTAGCGGGGAAGGAGAGCAGTTCTTC
-	14	TRBJ1-2	-	TRBV28	CAIEDAVRLYGYTF	TGTGCCATCGAGGACGCGGTCCGTCTCTATGGCTACACCTTC
-	14	TRBJ2-5	many	TRBV5-8	CASSLRQYQETQYF	TGTGCCAGCAGCTTGAGGCAGTACCAAGAGACCCAGTACTTC
-	15	TRBJ2-1	-	TRBV7-8	CASILIGGSYNEQFF	TGTGCCAGCATCTTAATAGGGGGCTCCTACAATGAGCAGTTCTTC
TRBD1	12	TRBJ2-5	many	TRBV5-1	CASSSGDGQGHF	TGCGCCAGCAGCTCGGGGGACGGACAGGGTCACTTC
TRBD2	15	TRBJ2-5	-	TRBV9	CASSVGAGGGETQYF	TGTGCCAGCAGCGTCGGAGCGGGAGGAGGAGAGACCCAGTACTTC
TRBD1	14	TRBJ1-2	many	TRBV10-3	CAIGWTGPDYGYTF	TGTGCCATCGGGTGGACAGGCCCCGACTATGGCTACACCTTC
-	13	TRBJ1-2	many	TRBV2	CASSAGGNYGYTF	TGTGCCAGCAGTGCCGGGGGTAACTATGGCTACACCTTC
-	14	TRBJ2-2	many	TRBV7-3	CASSLHQYTGELFF	TGTGCCAGCAGCCTCCACCAGTACACCGGGGAGCTGTTTTTT
TRBD1	17	TRBJ2-3	many	TRBV7-8	CASSIGQGYSSTDTQYF	TGTGCCAGCAGCATAGGACAGGGCTATTCTAGCACAGATACGCAGTATTTT
-	15	TRBJ1-6	-	TRBV19	CASSIAAVSNSPLHF	TGTGCCAGTAGTATCGCGGCGGTCAGTAATTCACCCCTCCACTTT
-	13	TRBJ2-3	many	TRBV28	CASSLSGGDTQYF	TGTGCCAGCAGTTTATCTGGGGGCGATACGCAGTATTTT
TRBD1	13	TRBJ1-2	many	TRBV30	CAWNRDRPYGYTF	TGTGCCTGGAACCGGGACAGGCCCTATGGTTACACCTTC
-	14	TRBJ2-1	many	TRBV28	CASSGTSSYNEQFF	TGTGCCAGCAGCGGGACGAGCTCCTACAATGAGCAGTTCTTC
-	11	TRBJ2-7	-	TRBV28	CASSLEGEQYF	TGTGCCAGCAGCCTCGAGGGCGAGCAGTACTTC
TRBD1	14	TRBJ2-1	-	TRBV18	CASSQGQGHNEQFF	TGTGCCAGCTCCCAGGGACAGGGGCACAATGAGCAGTTCTTC
-	14	TRBJ2-7	-	TRBV20-1	CSARDLKGGDEQYF	TGCAGTGCTAGAGATTTAAAGGGTGGCGACGAGCAGTACTTC
-	15	TRBJ2-1	many	TRBV9	CASSVLVAADNEQFF	TGTGCCAGCAGCGTTTTGGTAGCGGCCGACAATGAGCAGTTCTTC
-	12	TRBJ2-7	once	TRBV5-1	CASSSEVHEQYF	TGCGCCAGCAGCTCCGAGGTTCACGAGCAGTACTTC
-	15	TRBJ2-3	many	TRBV6-1	CASSVGDIMGDTQYF	TGTGCCAGCAGTGTGGGGGACATAATGGGAGATACGCAGTATTTT
TRBD1	13	TRBJ2-7	many	TRBV10-2	CASRNRQGNEQYF	TGCGCCAGCAGAAACCGACAGGGTAACGAGCAGTACTTC
-	14	TRBJ2-3	few	TRBV12-3/TRBV12-4	CASSLVPLGDTQYF	TGTGCCAGCAGTTTAGTCCCGCTTGGAGATACGCAGTATTTT
-	15	TRBJ2-3	few	TRBV15	CATSRSLSASDTQYF	TGTGCCACCAGCAGATCCCTGAGCGCATCAGATACGCAGTATTTT
TRBD1	15	TRBJ1-2	-	TRBV30	CAWSRTGGPHYGYTF	TGTGCCTGGAGTCGGACAGGGGGCCCTCACTATGGCTACACCTTC
TRBD1	11	TRBJ2-7	few	TRBV6-5	CASRDSYEQYF	TGTGCCAGCCGGGACAGCTACGAGCAGTACTTC
-	13	TRBJ1-2	-	TRBV5-1	CASSPRRGYGYTF	TGCGCCAGCAGCCCCCGGAGGGGTTATGGCTACACCTTC
-	12	TRBJ1-1	many	TRBV24-1	CATSAGNTEAFF	TGTGCCACCAGTGCGGGGAACACTGAAGCTTTCTTT
TRBD2	15	TRBJ2-3	many	TRBV24-1	CATSDASGGADTQYF	TGTGCCACCAGTGATGCCAGCGGGGGGGCGGATACGCAGTATTTT
-	15	TRBJ1-4	many	TRBV28	CASRRDPATNEKLFF	TGTGCCAGCAGACGCGACCCGGCAACTAATGAAAAACTGTTTTTT
TRBD2	17	TRBJ2-5	-	TRBV6-1	CASSKGREGVRRVSQYF	TGTGCCAGCAGTAAGGGCAGGGAGGGTGTCAGGAGGGTTTCCCAGTACTTC
-	12	TRBJ1-1	-	TRBV12-3/TRBV12-4	CASSLGRALSFF	TGTGCCAGCAGTTTAGGCAGGGCTCTATCTTTCTTT
-	17	TRBJ1-2	many	TRBV13	CASSEPGPGAAGYGYTF	TGTGCCAGCAGCGAACCGGGACCAGGAGCAGCTGGCTATGGCTACACCTTC
-	16	TRBJ1-2	-	TRBV11-1	CASSLAGPGTIYGYTF	TGTGCCAGCAGCTTAGCGGGTCCAGGGACGATTTATGGCTACACCTTC
-	14	TRBJ1-6	-	TRBV6-1	CASSIMIDNSPLHF	TGTGCCAGCAGTATCATGATTGATAATTCACCCCTCCACTTT
TRBD2	17	TRBJ2-1	-	TRBV11-2	CASSLTQTSGRLNEQFF	TGTGCCAGCAGCCTCACCCAGACTAGCGGTAGGTTAAACGAGCAGTTCTTC
TRBD1	12	TRBJ1-5	-	TRBV20-1	CSAGTANQPQHF	TGCAGTGCTGGGACAGCTAATCAGCCCCAGCATTTT
-	13	TRBJ2-5	many	TRBV7-3	CASSPPGGETQYF	TGTGCCAGCAGCCCCCCCGGGGGAGAGACCCAGTACTTC
TRBD2	14	TRBJ2-1	-	TRBV5-8	CASSWASGSYEQFF	TGCGCCAGCAGCTGGGCTAGCGGGAGCTATGAGCAGTTCTTC
TRBD2	16	TRBJ2-7	many	TRBV6-2/TRBV6-3	CASSTSTGTSIYEQYF	TGTGCCAGCAGTACCAGTACCGGGACTAGCATTTACGAGCAGTACTTC
-	12	TRBJ2-7	few	TRBV28	CASSCRTYEQYF	TGTGCCAGCAGTTGTCGTACCTACGAGCAGTACTTC
TRBD1	17	TRBJ2-1	many	TRBV7-9	CASSLGANRGHGNEQFF	TGTGCCAGCAGCTTAGGTGCCAACAGGGGGCACGGGAATGAGCAGTTCTTC
-	15	TRBJ2-3	many	TRBV6-4	CASSDSRGGTDTQYF	TGTGCCAGCAGTGACTCTAGGGGCGGAACAGATACGCAGTATTTT
TRBD1	16	TRBJ1-1	many	TRBV27	CASNLDRVGKNTEAFF	TGTGCCAGCAACCTAGACAGGGTAGGGAAGAACACTGAAGCTTTCTTT
-	16	TRBJ2-2	-	TRBV5-5	CASSVDPKRHTWELFF	TGTGCCAGCAGCGTGGACCCAAAGCGGCACACCTGGGAGCTGTTTTTT
TRBD2	14	TRBJ2-3	many	TRBV20-1	CSARKRERTDTQYF	TGCAGTGCTAGAAAGCGGGAACGCACAGATACGCAGTATTTT
TRBD2	18	TRBJ2-1	many	TRBV27	CASRRQGGLAGGNNEQFF	TGTGCCAGCAGGAGACAGGGTGGACTAGCGGGAGGGAACAATGAGCAGTTCTTC
-	15	TRBJ2-3	many	TRBV11-3	CASSLGAGGADTQYF	TGTGCCAGCAGCTTAGGAGCGGGTGGGGCAGATACGCAGTATTTT
TRBD2	15	TRBJ2-2	-	TRBV11-3	CASSLDPGGAGELFF	TGTGCCAGCAGCTTAGATCCGGGGGGAGCCGGGGAGCTGTTTTTT
TRBD1	13	TRBJ2-7	many	TRBV4-1	CASSRSTGYEQYF	TGCGCCAGCAGCCGATCGACAGGGTACGAGCAGTACTTC
-	12	TRBJ2-1	many	TRBV9	CASSVEGGLEFF	TGTGCCAGCAGCGTAGAGGGGGGGCTTGAGTTCTTC